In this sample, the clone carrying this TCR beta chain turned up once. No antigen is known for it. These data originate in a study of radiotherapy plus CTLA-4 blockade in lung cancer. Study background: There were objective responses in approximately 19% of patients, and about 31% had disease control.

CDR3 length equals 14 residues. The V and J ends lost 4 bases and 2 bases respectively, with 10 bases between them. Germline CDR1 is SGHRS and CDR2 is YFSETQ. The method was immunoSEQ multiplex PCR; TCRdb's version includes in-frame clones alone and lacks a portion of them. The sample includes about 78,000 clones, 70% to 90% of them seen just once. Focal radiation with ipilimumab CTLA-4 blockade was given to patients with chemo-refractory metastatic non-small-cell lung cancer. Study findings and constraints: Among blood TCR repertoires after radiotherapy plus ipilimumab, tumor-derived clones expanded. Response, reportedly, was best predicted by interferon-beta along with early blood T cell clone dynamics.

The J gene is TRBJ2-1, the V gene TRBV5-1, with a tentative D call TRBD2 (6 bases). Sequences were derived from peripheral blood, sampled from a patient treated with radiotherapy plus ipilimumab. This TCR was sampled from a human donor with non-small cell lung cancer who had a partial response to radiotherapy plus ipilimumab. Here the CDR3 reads CASSSGLPYNEQFF. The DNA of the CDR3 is TGCGCCAGCAGCAGCGGACTACCCTACAATGAGCAGTTCTTC. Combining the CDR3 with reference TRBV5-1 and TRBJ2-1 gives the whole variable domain KAGVTQTPRYLIKTRGQQVTLSCSPISGHRSVSWYQQTPGQGLQFLFEYFSETQRNKGNFPGRFSGRQFSNSRSEMNVSTLELGDSALYLCASSSGLPYNEQFFGPGTRLTVL.